The entry below describes one T cell receptor beta chain. The antigen is unknown. Repertoires were generated with immunoSEQ multiplex PCR, while TCRdb's copy carries only in-frame clones and drops some. The top ten hold roughly 10% of the sample, which has over 110,000 clones, around 86% seen once. The record originates from a study of cytomegalovirus exposure and HLA in healthy donors. Study-wide results and caveats: Most observed TCR sequences were rare, whereas some public TCRs were detected in many donors.

The CDR3 is 15 residues long. Trimming pared 8 bases from V and 3 bases from J, leaving 18 bases between. In germline, CDR1 is SNHLY, CDR2 FYNNEI. V usage is TRBV2 and J usage is TRBJ2-3; D possibly corresponds to TRBD2 (6 bases). Sequences were obtained from PBMCs. This TCR was sampled from a young man in good health and CMV-seropositive. CDR3 protein: CASGRGTGVTDTQYF. The CDR3, as DNA: TGTGCCAGCGGTCGGGGAACGGGAGTAACAGATACGCAGTATTTT.